Listed below are T cell receptor beta chains from one sample, sequenced in a study of blood T cell repertoires in COVID-19. Only in-frame clones appear in the TCRdb table, and some are missing; sequencing was by immunoSEQ multiplex PCR. The sample has fewer than 250,000 clones, roughly nine tenths seen once. Source material: peripheral blood. These receptors were collected from a woman aged 50 to 65 with acute or convalescent COVID-19. The CDR3 runs from the conserved cysteine through the conserved F or W. Fields, in order: V gene, D gene, J gene, clone size, CDR3 DNA, CDR3 protein. D genes are given only for firm matches. Some rows have no size entry. The others give once, few or many, or a class for an expanded clone.

v_gene: TRBV6-1
d_gene: -
j_gene: TRBJ2-7
abundance: -
CDR3nt: TGTGCCAGCAGTGAAGGATGGGGAGTTATTTACGAGCAGTACTTC
CDR3aa: CASSEGWGVIYEQYF

v_gene: TRBV6-1
d_gene: -
j_gene: TRBJ2-7
abundance: -
CDR3nt: TGTGCCAGCAGTGTCGAAACACAGCTCCTCTCCTACGAGCAGTACTTC
CDR3aa: CASSVETQLLSYEQYF

v_gene: TRBV19
d_gene: TRBD1
j_gene: TRBJ2-7
abundance: -
CDR3nt: TGTGCCAGTAGTATACAGCACCGGACAGGGCAACGCGAGCAGTACTTC
CDR3aa: CASSIQHRTGQREQYF

v_gene: TRBV29-1
d_gene: -
j_gene: TRBJ1-6
abundance: -
CDR3nt: TGCAGCTCGCGACAGAGCCGACGATCCTATAATTCACCCCTCCACTTT
CDR3aa: CSSRQSRRSYNSPLHF

v_gene: TRBV7-6
d_gene: -
j_gene: TRBJ1-1
abundance: -
CDR3nt: TGTGCCAGCAGCCCAAGGGAGGGACTGAACACTGAAGCTTTCTTT
CDR3aa: CASSPREGLNTEAFF

v_gene: TRBV6-6
d_gene: TRBD1
j_gene: TRBJ1-5
abundance: once
CDR3nt: TGTGCCAGCAGTTACTCGACAGGGGACCAGCCCCAGCATTTT
CDR3aa: CASSYSTGDQPQHF

v_gene: TRBV12-3/TRBV12-4
d_gene: TRBD2
j_gene: TRBJ2-2
abundance: -
CDR3nt: TGTGCCAGCAGTTTTAGCGGGGCCGGGGAGCTGTTTTTT
CDR3aa: CASSFSGAGELFF

v_gene: TRBV18
d_gene: TRBD1
j_gene: TRBJ1-2
abundance: once
CDR3nt: TGTGCCAGCTCACCAGGGACAGGGGGCTTTGGCTACACCTTC
CDR3aa: CASSPGTGGFGYTF

v_gene: TRBV5-1
d_gene: -
j_gene: TRBJ1-1
abundance: -
CDR3nt: TGCGCCAGCAGCCCTCAGGACAGACTCCTGAACACTGAAGCTTTCTTT
CDR3aa: CASSPQDRLLNTEAFF

v_gene: TRBV27
d_gene: TRBD2
j_gene: TRBJ2-3
abundance: few
CDR3nt: TGTGCCAGCCGACTAGCGGGGAGCGGGGATACGCAGTATTTT
CDR3aa: CASRLAGSGDTQYF

v_gene: TRBV5-1
d_gene: TRBD2
j_gene: TRBJ2-5
abundance: -
CDR3nt: TGCGCCAGCAGCTTGGTGGGTAGCGGGAGTCAGCAAGAGACCCAGTACTTC
CDR3aa: CASSLVGSGSQQETQYF

v_gene: TRBV5-5
d_gene: TRBD1
j_gene: TRBJ1-4
abundance: few
CDR3nt: TGTGCCAGCAGCCGACAGGGGAGGGGTGAAAAACTGTTTTTT
CDR3aa: CASSRQGRGEKLFF

v_gene: TRBV10-3
d_gene: -
j_gene: TRBJ2-1
abundance: -
CDR3nt: TGTGCCATCAGTCAGGGAAAAGGCTCCTACAATGAGCAGTTCTTC
CDR3aa: CAISQGKGSYNEQFF

v_gene: TRBV7-2
d_gene: TRBD1
j_gene: TRBJ1-1
abundance: -
CDR3nt: TGTGCCAGCAGCTCCGGACAGGGGGATACTGAAGCTTTCTTT
CDR3aa: CASSSGQGDTEAFF

v_gene: TRBV5-1
d_gene: TRBD2
j_gene: TRBJ2-3
abundance: -
CDR3nt: TGCGCCAGCAGCCGACTAGCGGAGGGGAGCACAGATACGCAGTATTTT
CDR3aa: CASSRLAEGSTDTQYF

v_gene: TRBV9
d_gene: TRBD2
j_gene: TRBJ2-2
abundance: -
CDR3nt: TGTGCCAGCAGCGTTAGCGGGTACACCGGGGAGCTGTTTTTT
CDR3aa: CASSVSGYTGELFF

v_gene: TRBV6-6
d_gene: -
j_gene: TRBJ2-7
abundance: -
CDR3nt: TGTGCCAGCAGTTACTCAGACACCTACGAGCAGTACTTC
CDR3aa: CASSYSDTYEQYF

v_gene: TRBV16
d_gene: -
j_gene: TRBJ2-2
abundance: -
CDR3nt: TGTGCCAGCAGCCAAACGGACGGGGGAAACACCGGGGAGCTGTTTTTT
CDR3aa: CASSQTDGGNTGELFF

v_gene: TRBV6-5
d_gene: -
j_gene: TRBJ1-3
abundance: -
CDR3nt: TGTGCCAGCAGTTACACAACAGCTGGCAACACCATATATTTT
CDR3aa: CASSYTTAGNTIYF

v_gene: TRBV3-1/TRBV3-2
d_gene: TRBD2
j_gene: TRBJ2-7
abundance: -
CDR3nt: TGTGCCAGCAGCCAGGGGAGCGGGGGGCCCTACGAGCAGTACTTC
CDR3aa: CASSQGSGGPYEQYF

v_gene: TRBV15
d_gene: -
j_gene: TRBJ2-7
abundance: -
CDR3nt: TGTGCCACCAGCAGAGTTCCGGCGGGGAGCTCCTACGAGCAGTACTTC
CDR3aa: CATSRVPAGSSYEQYF

v_gene: TRBV12-5
d_gene: -
j_gene: TRBJ2-2
abundance: -
CDR3nt: TGTGCTAGTGGTTTGTTCCTTGGCGGGATCACCGGGGAGCTGTTTTTT
CDR3aa: CASGLFLGGITGELFF